The 29 T cell receptor beta chains reported below all come from one sample, sequenced in a study of OX40 agonist ivuxolimab in advanced cancers. The method was immunoSEQ multiplex PCR; TCRdb's version includes in-frame clones alone and lacks a portion of them. The data hold approximately 54,000 clones, with approximately 89% observed a single time. This specimen was CD4+ or CD8+ T cells sorted from blood, taken in a trial of the OX40 agonist ivuxolimab. These receptors were obtained from an adult with an advanced solid tumor such as melanoma, head and neck, liver or kidney cancer.

V is TRBV6-4 and J is TRBJ2-5; tentative D call: TRBD1 (6 bases). From germline, CDR1 is MRHNA and CDR2 SNTAGT. This CDR3 has 15 residues. V gave up 4 bases and J gave up 1 base, with 13 bases separating them. As DNA, the CDR3 is TGTGCCAGCAGTGCCCAGGGGCGGGCCCAAGAGACCCAGTACTTC. Translating gives CASSAQGRAQETQYF.

V gene TRBV7-6 combines with J gene TRBJ1-1; 11 bases agree with TRBD1. This CDR3 has 15 residues. V shed 1 base and J 10 bases; nucleotides not matched to a gene: 8. CDR1 and CDR2 (germline): SGHVS, FNYEAQ. As DNA, the CDR3 is TGTGCCAGCAGCTTAGTCCTCGGGACAGGGGGTTCAGCTTTCTTT. Its protein product is CASSLVLGTGGSAFF. The whole variable domain, remainder taken from reference TRBV7-6 and TRBJ1-1, is GAGVSQSPRYKVTKRGQDVALRCDPISGHVSLYWYRQALGQGPEFLTYFNYEAQQDKSGLPNDRFSAERPEGSISTLTIQRTEQRDSAMYRCASSLVLGTGGSAFFGQGTRLTVV.

This chain joins TRBV7-2 and TRBJ2-4; 8 bases align to TRBD1. V lost 5 bases, J lost 1 base, and 7 bases stayed unmatched. Germline CDR1 SGHTA, CDR2 FQGNSA. The CDR3 consists of 16 residues. The CDR3: CASSAHRGRAKNIQYF. The CDR3 DNA follows: TGTGCCAGCAGCGCACACAGGGGGAGGGCCAAAAACATTCAGTACTTC.

This sequence joins TRBV7-3 and TRBJ2-3; tentative D call: TRBD2 (6 bases). From germline, CDR1 is SGHTA and CDR2 FQGTGA. The CDR3 length is 15 residues. Trimming removed 0 bases at V and 6 bases at J, with 13 bases between. CDR3 coding DNA: TGTGCCAGCAGCTTAACGCGACTAGACCGCGATACGCAGTATTTT. It yields the protein CASSLTRLDRDTQYF.

The rearrangement joins TRBV2 to TRBJ1-1; D is unclear. V gave up 3 bases and J gave up 7 bases, with 12 bases separating them. The germline V gene has CDR1 SNHLY and CDR2 FYNNEI. CDR3 length: 13 residues. The CDR3, as DNA: TGTGCCAGCAGTGATAGGGCACATAGTGAAGCTTTCTTT. This encodes CASSDRAHSEAFF.

V is TRBV4-1 and J is TRBJ1-1; 11 nucleotides line up with TRBD1. Germline lookup yields CDR1 MGHRA and CDR2 YSYEKL. V lost 4 bases, J lost 4 bases, and 20 bases stayed unmatched. The CDR3 runs 20 residues. As DNA, the CDR3 is TGCGCCAGCAGCCCCAACCTGATGAAGGACAGGGGGCCTTGGGGCACTGAAGCTTTCTTT. Translation: CASSPNLMKDRGPWGTEAFF.

The chain combines TRBV6-6 with TRBJ2-7, with 9 bases fitting TRBD1. J lost 4 bases, V lost 6 bases, and 4 bases had no gene match. Germline V gives CDR1 MNHNY, CDR2 SVGAGI (reference sequence). The CDR3 loop spans 13 amino acids. CDR3 sequence: CASSWGQGYEQYF. The CDR3 bases are TGTGCCAGCAGCTGGGGACAGGGTTACGAGCAGTACTTC.

The chain links TRBV4-2 to TRBJ1-5; D gene ambiguous. This CDR3 contains 13 residues. Germline V lookup: CDR1 LGHNA, CDR2 YNFKEQ. Trimming left V 5 bases short and J 7 bases short, with 12 bases between. The CDR3 nucleotides read TGTGCCAGCAGCTTGGGCCGTAACCAGCCCCAGCATTTT. It specifies CASSLGRNQPQHF.

The chain employs TRBV4-2 and TRBJ2-3; D uncertain. The ends were cut back, 5 bases at V and 3 bases at J, with 12 bases in the middle. Germline CDR1 and CDR2: LGHNA and YNFKEQ. This CDR3 has 14 residues. The CDR3 coding sequence is TGTGCCAGCAGCTTGGACCTGGGGACAGATACGCAGTATTTT. This codes for CASSLDLGTDTQYF.

The chain employs TRBV7-9 and TRBJ2-4; possible D gene TRBD2, 5 bases. V was shortened by 2 bases and J by 8 bases, with 13 bases between the two germline ends. This CDR3 is built from 14 residues. Germline-derived CDR1 and CDR2 are SEHNR and FQNEAQ (reference sequence). DNA for the CDR3: TGTGCCAGCAGCTTACGCGCCGATAGCGACATTCAGTACTTC. Protein: CASSLRADSDIQYF.

This chain joins TRBV6-6 and TRBJ2-5, with D perhaps TRBD1 or TRBD2 (5 bases each). The J call is doubtful: the DNA matches TRBJ2-7 better. The germline gives CDR1 MNHNY, CDR2 SVGAGI (reference sequence). The CDR3 length is 13 residues. The CDR3 nucleotides are TGTGCCAGCATCCGGGACGGTGGCTACGAGCAGTACTTC. Translating gives CASIRDGGYEQYF.

This rearrangement joins TRBV10-2 to TRBJ2-7, with D perhaps matching TRBD1 or TRBD2 (5 bases each). This CDR3 has 17 residues. Germline V gene sequence: CDR1 WSHSY, CDR2 SAAADI. V shed 0 bases and J shed 5 bases, with 20 bases lying between them. The CDR3 DNA follows: TGCGCCAGCAGTGAGTCAAGAGGTTGGGACCCGGGCGACGAGCAGTACTTC. Amino acid sequence: CASSESRGWDPGDEQYF.

The rearrangement links TRBV19 to TRBJ1-1; 9 bases line up with TRBD1. Trimming took 4 bases from V and 3 from J; bases not matched to a gene: 6. Looked up from germline, CDR1 is LNHDA and CDR2 is SQIVND (reference sequence). This CDR3 contains 15 residues. This chain's CDR3 is CASSNSDRGDTEAFF. As DNA, the CDR3 is TGTGCCAGTAGTAACTCCGACAGGGGGGACACTGAAGCTTTCTTT.

The rearrangement joins TRBV28 to TRBJ2-2, with a possible D match to TRBD1 (5 bases). The CDR3 is 14 amino acids. Trimming removed 11 bases at V and 7 bases at J, with 20 bases between. CDR1 and CDR2 (germline): MDHEN, SYDVKM. The CDR3 DNA is TGTGCCGGCGTCGGTAGCCCTCAGGGCGGGGAGCTGTTTTTT. Translating gives CAGVGSPQGGELFF.

The rearrangement uses TRBV7-9 and TRBJ2-7, with TRBD2 identical over 8 bases. The CDR3 is made up of 16 amino acids. Trimming removed 4 bases from V and 3 bases from J; junction bases left unmatched: 11. The germline CDR1 and CDR2 sequences are SEHNR and FQNEAQ (reference sequence). CDR3 nucleotide sequence: TGTGCCAGCAGCTCCCGAGGGGCGGGGGGTCTCTACGAGCAGTACTTC. It specifies CASSSRGAGGLYEQYF.

The chain employs TRBV7-3 and TRBJ2-7, with D unresolved. Germline loops: CDR1 SGHTA, CDR2 FQGTGA. The CDR3 sequence is 13 residues long. Trimming pared 2 bases from V and 6 bases from J, leaving 11 bases between. CDR3: CASSLSGITEQYF. Written as DNA, the CDR3 is TGTGCCAGCAGCTTATCGGGCATAACCGAGCAGTACTTC.

This clone was counted once. The chain recombines TRBV27 with TRBJ1-1, with D possibly TRBD1 on 5 matching bases. Deletions cut 3 bases from V and 3 bases from J, with 8 bases between. The CDR3 has 13 residues. From germline, CDR1 is MNHEY and CDR2 SMNVEV (reference sequence). CDR3 protein: CASSFRVHTEAFF. The CDR3 DNA sequence: TGTGCCAGCAGTTTCAGGGTCCACACTGAAGCTTTCTTT.

The chain recombines TRBV6-1 with TRBJ2-7; 8 bases agree with TRBD2. Germline loops: CDR1 MNHNS, CDR2 SASEGT. The CDR3 length is 15 residues. Germline trimming cut 2 bases from V and 1 base from J; bases unmatched to any gene: 4. In nucleotides, the CDR3 is TGTGCCAGCAGTGAACGGGAGGGCGGGTCCTACGAGCAGTACTTC. Protein product: CASSEREGGSYEQYF.

This chain links TRBV9 with TRBJ1-3; 7 bases are a match to TRBD1. CDR1 SGDLS and CDR2 YYNGEE come from the germline V gene. This CDR3 contains 13 residues. V shed 4 bases and J 7 bases; nucleotides not matched to a gene: 5. CDR3 nucleotide sequence: TGTGCCAGCAGCCCCACGACAGGGAACACCATATATTTT. This gives the protein CASSPTTGNTIYF.

The J gene is TRBJ2-7, the V gene TRBV5-4; 9 nucleotides match TRBD1. Germline V lookup: CDR1 SGHNT, CDR2 YYREEE (reference sequence). The CDR3 is 16 amino acids. V shed 4 bases and J 0 bases; nucleotides not matched to a gene: 8. In DNA form, the CDR3 reads TGTGCCAGCAGCGCAGGCCGACAGGGGGTCTCCTACGAGCAGTACTTC. This encodes CASSAGRQGVSYEQYF.

The chain recombines TRBV5-8 with TRBJ2-2; perhaps TRBD2 as D (6 bases). Germline CDR1 reads SGHTS; CDR2 reads YDEGEE. V gave up 4 bases and J gave up 2 bases, with 12 bases separating them. The CDR3 consists of 15 residues. The CDR3 DNA reads as TGTGCCAGCAGCCCGGGACTGCTAAACACCGGGGAGCTGTTTTTT. This codes for CASSPGLLNTGELFF.

The chain uses TRBV14 and TRBJ1-6; no clear D gene. V lost 5 bases, J lost 2 bases, and 7 bases lay in between. From germline, CDR1 is SGHDN and CDR2 FVKESK. The CDR3 has 14 residues. CDR3 DNA sequence: TGTGCCAGCAGCGGGTCAACCTATAATTCACCCCTCCACTTT. This codes for CASSGSTYNSPLHF.

The V gene is TRBV5-1, the J gene TRBJ2-3; D unclear. Germline CDR1 reads SGHRS; CDR2 reads YFSETQ. V was trimmed by 4 bases and J by 3 bases, leaving 6 bases between them. The CDR3 loop spans 12 amino acids. The CDR3 nucleotides are TGCGCCAGCAGCCCCCCGACAGATACGCAGTATTTT. As protein: CASSPPTDTQYF.

This clone appeared once. The CDR3 loop reads CATSRLAGNNEQFF. CDR3 sequence (DNA): TGTGCCACCAGTCGACTAGCGGGCAACAATGAGCAGTTCTTC. The chain uses TRBV15 and TRBJ2-1, with TRBD2 matching over 10 bases. The CDR3 length is 14 residues. Germline CDR1 reads LNHNV; CDR2 reads YYDKDF (reference sequence). J lost 5 bases, V lost 6 bases, and 4 bases had no gene match.

The chain uses TRBV18 and TRBJ1-4; no firm D call. This CDR3 is 13 amino acids long. CDR1 and CDR2 from the germline V gene are KGHSH and LQKENI. The V end lost 3 bases, the J end lost 8 bases, and 10 bases lay between the germline ends. The CDR3 bases are TGTGCCAGCTCACCGGACGCCAGGGAAAAACTGTTTTTT. Translating it yields CASSPDAREKLFF.

This clone was seen just once. This chain links TRBV11-3 with TRBJ2-5; TRBD1 might be the D (6 bases). The CDR3 covers 14 residues. Germline assignment: CDR1 SGHNT and CDR2 YENEEA. V lost 5 bases and J 4 bases, leaving 14 bases between the germline ends. The CDR3 loop is CASSRTGFTETQYF. The CDR3 DNA reads TGTGCCAGCAGCCGAACAGGGTTTACAGAGACCCAGTACTTC.

The CDR3 sequence: CASSPRRRDSHYEQYF. CDR3 coding DNA: TGTGCCAGCAGCCCCAGACGCCGGGACTCCCACTACGAGCAGTACTTC. The chain links TRBV9 to TRBJ2-7; D may be TRBD2 (6 bases). V shed 4 bases and J shed 3 bases, with 20 bases lying between them. Germline loops: CDR1 SGDLS, CDR2 YYNGEE. The CDR3 consists of 16 residues.

J is TRBJ2-1 and V is TRBV29-1; 12 bases are shared with TRBD2. CDR1 is SQVTM, CDR2 ANQGSEA, per germline. With 8 bases clipped from V and 0 bases from J, the junction kept 11 bases outside the gene matches. The CDR3 runs 17 residues. The CDR3 is CSLRGLAGGSSYNEQFF. The DNA for the CDR3 is TGCAGCCTCCGCGGGCTAGCGGGGGGGAGCTCCTACAATGAGCAGTTCTTC.

The chain carries TRBV19 and TRBJ2-4, with 9 bases lining up with TRBD2. With V trimmed by 4 bases and J by 7 bases, 5 bases remained unmatched. The germline gives CDR1 LNHDA, CDR2 SQIVND (reference sequence). The CDR3 is made up of 14 amino acids. The CDR3 DNA follows: TGTGCCAGTAGTAGGTTGGCGGGGGGGAACATTCAGTACTTC. Its translation is CASSRLAGGNIQYF.